Each of the 13 T cell receptor beta chains below was sequenced from the same sample in a study of blood T cells in healthy people across ages. PCR was performed a second time for roughly 7 to 11 cycles using a sample-barcoded 5' primer and a J-beta primer mix. TCRdb called the 5' RACE reads again in MiXCR, with one record for every CDR3 protein. The data show more than 800,000 distinct CDR3 sequences, 35% to 55% seen once. The material sequenced was blood. These TCRs come from a woman aged 55 to 70 in good health.

The J gene is TRBJ1-4, the V gene TRBV7-2; D may be TRBD1 (6 bases). Germline V CDR1 and CDR2: SGHTA, FQGNSA. This CDR3 contains 16 residues. V lost 5 bases to trimming and J lost 2 bases, with 15 bases between them. The CDR3 nucleotides are TGTGCCAGCAGCGAGAGCGGCAGGGGTACTAATGAAAAACTGTTTTTT. Protein: CASSESGRGTNEKLFF.

V usage is TRBV5-1 and J usage is TRBJ1-1, with no clear D. The germline V gene has CDR1 SGHRS and CDR2 YFSETQ. The CDR3 is 13 amino acids. Deletions cut 1 base from V and 2 bases from J, with 6 bases between. The CDR3 region is CASSLKANTEAFF. The CDR3 DNA follows: TGCGCCAGCAGCTTGAAGGCTAACACTGAAGCTTTCTTT.

This clonotype occurred a few times. The chain combines TRBV29-1 with TRBJ2-1; D call uncertain. Germline CDR1 reads SQVTM; CDR2 reads ANQGSEA. V shed 5 bases and J shed 14 bases, with 16 bases lying between them. CDR3 size: 11 residues. In DNA form, the CDR3 reads TGCAGCGTTCATCAGAACGGTCGAGAGTTCTTC. Amino acids: CSVHQNGREFF.

The chain recombines TRBV29-1 with TRBJ1-2; TRBD1 agrees at 10 bases. In germline, CDR1 is SQVTM, CDR2 ANQGSEA. Unmatched junction bases numbered 7, after V lost 4 bases and J lost 8 bases. The CDR3 contains 13 residues. CDR3 amino acids: CSVGATGGDGYTF. The DNA of the CDR3 is TGCAGCGTTGGAGCGACAGGGGGCGACGGCTACACCTTC. Full variable domain (rest looked up from reference TRBV29-1 and TRBJ1-2): SAVISQKPSRDICQRGTSLTIQCQVDSQVTMMFWYRQQPGQSLTLIATANQGSEATYESGFVIDKFPISRPNLTFSTLTVSNMSPEDSSIYLCSVGATGGDGYTFGSGTRLTVV.

This clonotype showed up just a few times. The gene calls are TRBV27 and TRBJ1-5; D gene ambiguous. The CDR3 is made up of 13 amino acids. Between the trimmed V and J ends, which lost 3 bases and 6 bases, there was a span of 9 bases. In germline, CDR1 is MNHEY, CDR2 SMNVEV (reference sequence). CDR3 bases: TGTGCCAGCAGTTTTTCGGGGAGTCAGCCCCAGCATTTT. It codes for CASSFSGSQPQHF.

The CDR3 region has the DNA TGTGCCAGCAGTTACCCCGGGGGACAGATCTACGAGCAGTACTTC. It is translated as CASSYPGGQIYEQYF. This chain joins TRBV6-2 or TRBV6-3 and TRBJ2-7; perhaps TRBD1 as D (7 bases). V was clipped by 2 bases and J by 3 bases, with 14 bases between them. CDR1 is MNHEY, CDR2 SVGEGT, per germline. This CDR3 is built from 15 residues.

This clonotype was counted between two and nine times. This chain joins TRBV5-1 and TRBJ2-7, with 8 bases that match TRBD1. This CDR3 contains 14 residues. J gave up 6 bases and V 2 bases, and 7 bases lay outside the gene matches. The V gene's germline CDR1 is SGHRS and CDR2 YFSETQ. DNA for the CDR3: TGCGCCAGCAGCTTCCGGGACAGGAGCGGCGAGCAGTACTTC. This codes for CASSFRDRSGEQYF.

This clonotype turned up a few times. The chain combines TRBV5-1 with TRBJ1-2; D is ambiguous. The CDR3 has 15 amino acids. Germline V gene lookup returns CDR1 SGHRS and CDR2 YFSETQ. Trimming left V 0 bases short and J 0 bases short, with 9 bases between. The CDR3 region has the DNA TGCGCCAGCAGCTTGGGTGACGGGTCTAACTATGGCTACACCTTC. Amino acid sequence: CASSLGDGSNYGYTF.

V is TRBV11-1 and J is TRBJ2-7, with D maybe TRBD1 (5 bases). The germline CDR1 and CDR2 sequences are SGHAT and FQDESV (reference sequence). The CDR3 totals 15 residues. The V and J ends lost 4 bases and 1 base respectively, with 14 bases between them. CDR3 sequence (DNA): TGTGCCAGCAGCTCAAGACAGACCTTTTCCTACGAGCAGTACTTC. The encoded protein is CASSSRQTFSYEQYF.

This clonotype turned up a few times. The gene calls are TRBV7-9 and TRBJ1-2; a possible D gene is TRBD1 (5 bases). The CDR3 is made up of 14 amino acids. Deletions cut 3 bases from V and 4 bases from J, with 12 bases between. Per germline, CDR1 SEHNR and CDR2 FQNEAQ (reference sequence). In DNA form, the CDR3 reads TGTGCCAGCAGCTTGGGGACTACCATCTATGGCTACACCTTC. It translates to CASSLGTTIYGYTF.

The chain uses TRBV28 and TRBJ2-3; D might be TRBD1 (5 bases). CDR3 size: 14 residues. The germline gives CDR1 MDHEN, CDR2 SYDVKM. The ends were cut back, 3 bases at V and 2 bases at J, with 9 bases in the middle. The CDR3 region has the DNA TGTGCCAGCAGTTTCCGACAGTACACAGATACGCAGTATTTT. Protein sequence: CASSFRQYTDTQYF.

The gene calls are TRBV6-5 and TRBJ2-7; 11 bases map to TRBD2. The V segment lost 6 bases and the J segment 5 bases; nucleotides outside the gene matches: 6. This CDR3 spans 14 amino acids. In germline, CDR1 is MNHEY, CDR2 SVGAGI. CDR3 protein: CASSLAGGSNEQYF. The DNA of the CDR3 is TGTGCCAGCAGCTTAGCGGGAGGGAGCAACGAGCAGTACTTC.

V is TRBV6-6 and J is TRBJ2-1, with D perhaps TRBD1 (6 bases). This CDR3 has 14 residues. Germline V gene data show CDR1 as MNHNY and CDR2 as SVGAGI (reference sequence). The ends were cut back, 4 bases at V and 4 bases at J, with 11 bases in the middle. This CDR3 is CASSSPDRYNEQFF. The DNA of the CDR3 is TGTGCCAGCAGTTCCCCCGACAGGTACAATGAGCAGTTCTTC.